Only a few counts were recorded for the clone carrying this T cell receptor (beta chain). Its antigen is unidentified. Germline CDR1 is SGHRS and CDR2 is YFSETQ. The V end lost 4 bases, the J end lost 4 bases, and 12 bases lay between the germline ends. There are 14 residues in the CDR3. This entry is derived from a study of cytomegalovirus exposure and HLA in healthy donors. Primers for the PCR totalled 60 Vbeta and 13 Jbeta. This table comes from immunoSEQ multiplex PCR, and its TCRdb copy is limited to in-frame clones, with some not included. This repertoire shows over 150,000 clones, about 85% found once; its top ten account for 7.7%. Findings and limits, study-wide: TRBV6-2, TRBV6-3 and some other V segments were excluded as indistinguishable. A later analysis found TCR association rates differed by HLA locus, highest for DRB1 and lowest for HLA-C.

V gene TRBV5-1 combines with J gene TRBJ1-5, with TRBD1 as a possible D gene (6 bases). The receptor was derived from a young man in good health and CMV-seropositive. The sample comprised PBMCs. CDR3: CASSPEGGNQPQHF. CDR3 coding DNA: TGCGCCAGCAGCCCTGAGGGGGGGAATCAGCCCCAGCATTTT.